In this sample, the clone carrying this T cell receptor (beta chain) turned up a few times. The data originate from a study of response to subunit inactivated influenza vaccine. The CDR3 loop spans 15 amino acids. CDR1 is SGDLS, CDR2 YYNGEE, per germline. J lost 7 bases, V lost 4 bases, and 8 bases had no gene match. TCRdb itself ran the RT-PCR reads through MiXCR, one entry per CDR3 protein. The sample has about 570,000 distinct CDR3 sequences; approximately 10% are singletons. The same data also contributed to another study, on T cells expressing NK-cell markers. From that study: Template switching by 5'RACE with UMIs generated the TCR beta cDNA.

The TCR originated in a man between 50 and 59 years old who received an inactivated influenza vaccine. The rearrangement links TRBV9 to TRBJ2-1, with 10 bases fitting TRBD2. Source: PBMCs from blood, taken on the day of vaccination. CDR3 region: CASSQAGGVRNEQFF. For the CDR3, the DNA is TGTGCCAGCAGCCAAGCGGGAGGGGTAAGAAATGAGCAGTTCTTC.